One and the same sample provided the 11 T cell receptor beta chains below, sequenced in a study of tissue T cells after allogeneic stem cell transplantation. Some clones are missing from TCRdb's copy, which holds only in-frame ones; the method was immunoSEQ multiplex PCR. The table records several thousand clones, around three fifths of them present only once. The sample in question was tissue from the jejunum, obtained at autopsy. These receptors were obtained from a female donor at least 60 years old with lung cancer.

This chain connects TRBV3-1 (or the pseudogene TRBV3-2) to TRBJ1-5; D perhaps matches TRBD1 (6 bases). V gave up 1 base and J gave up 4 bases, with 14 bases separating them. The CDR3 runs to 16 residues. Per the germline V gene, CDR1 is LGHDT and CDR2 is YNNKEL (reference sequence). This CDR3 is CASSQGDGGVNQPQHF. In nucleotides, the CDR3 is TGTGCCAGCAGCCAAGGGGATGGGGGCGTGAATCAGCCCCAGCATTTT.

By share, this clone counts as medium-sized. The rearrangement links TRBV3-1 (or the pseudogene TRBV3-2) to TRBJ2-7; 10 bases fit TRBD2. Germline trimming cut 1 base from V and 1 base from J; bases unmatched to any gene: 7. CDR1 and CDR2 from the germline V gene are LGHDT and YNNKEL (reference sequence). This CDR3 is 17 amino acids long. CDR3 amino acids: CASSQGLAGVQSYEQYF. Written as DNA, the CDR3 is TGTGCCAGCAGCCAAGGTCTAGCGGGAGTACAATCCTACGAGCAGTACTTC.

This chain connects TRBV24-1 to TRBJ2-3; D may be TRBD1 or TRBD2 (6 bases each). CDR3 size: 16 residues. Trimming pared 2 bases from V and 2 bases from J, leaving 13 bases between. Germline assignment: CDR1 KGHDR and CDR2 SFDVKD. CDR3 sequence reads: CATSDSPRGLTDTQYF. The DNA of the CDR3 is TGTGCCACCAGTGATTCCCCCAGGGGACTCACAGATACGCAGTATTTT.

The chain recombines TRBV7-2 with TRBJ2-2; D not certain. The germline CDR1 and CDR2 sequences are SGHTA and FQGNSA. Trimming took off 7 bases at V and 2 bases at J, with 20 bases between the two ends. The CDR3 length is 17 residues. The CDR3 protein is CASTLQPPRLNTGELFF. The CDR3 DNA is TGTGCCAGCACCCTTCAGCCGCCCCGACTTAACACCGGGGAGCTGTTTTTT. The full variable domain, with the rest looked up from reference TRBV7-2 and TRBJ2-2, is GAGVSQSPSNKVTEKGKDVELRCDPISGHTALYWYRQSLGQGLEFLIYFQGNSAPDKSGLPSDRFSAERTGGSVSTLTIQRTQQEDSAVYLCASTLQPPRLNTGELFFGEGSRLTVL.

V is TRBV14 and J is TRBJ2-1; D is perhaps TRBD1 (5 bases). V shed 1 base and J shed 4 bases, with 11 bases lying between them. The CDR3 has 15 residues. Germline values: CDR1 SGHDN, CDR2 FVKESK. In DNA form, the CDR3 reads TGTGCCAGCAGCCAAGGGACACCTTATTACAATGAGCAGTTCTTC. Protein: CASSQGTPYYNEQFF. The full variable domain, in which reference TRBV14 and TRBJ2-1 provide the parts outside the CDR3, is EAGVTQFPSHSVIEKGQTVTLRCDPISGHDNLYWYRRVMGKEIKFLLHFVKESKQDESGMPNNRFLAERTGGTYSTLKVQPAELEDSGVYFCASSQGTPYYNEQFFGPGTRLTVL.

The rearrangement joins TRBV4-3 to TRBJ1-5; D unclear. The CDR3 is 13 amino acids. V was trimmed by 2 bases and J by 7 bases, leaving 9 bases between them. Germline V gene sequence: CDR1 LGHNA, CDR2 YSLEER. The CDR3 reads CASSQSRRQPQHF. The CDR3 DNA reads TGCGCCAGCAGCCAATCGAGGCGGCAGCCCCAGCATTTT.

The chain couples TRBV4-2 to TRBJ1-6, with D hard to call. From germline, CDR1 is LGHNA and CDR2 YNFKEQ. V was trimmed by 1 base and J by 14 bases, leaving 12 bases between them. The CDR3 is 13 amino acids. The CDR3 DNA is TGTGCCAGCAGCCAAGGAGAAACCCTCGCCCTCCACTTT. Translation gives CASSQGETLALHF.

This chain links TRBV4-2 with TRBJ2-1; 8 nucleotides match TRBD2. CDR1 is LGHNA and CDR2 is YNFKEQ in the germline V gene. Germline trimming cut 0 bases from V and 10 bases from J; bases unmatched to any gene: 11. The CDR3 is 16 residues long. The CDR3 sequence is CASSQDSPGRADEQFF. Here the CDR3 DNA reads TGTGCCAGCAGCCAAGATTCCCCCGGGAGGGCCGACGAGCAGTTCTTC.

V is TRBV19 and J is TRBJ1-1, with a tentative D call TRBD1 (6 bases). V was shortened by 3 bases and J by 1 base, with 9 bases between the two germline ends. Germline CDR1 is LNHDA and CDR2 is SQIVND (reference sequence). The CDR3 totals 14 residues. For the CDR3, the DNA is TGTGCCAGTAGTATCAGGGGCCAGAACACTGAAGCTTTCTTT. Translated, it gives CASSIRGQNTEAFF. Drawing the rest from reference TRBV19 and TRBJ1-1, the complete variable domain is DGGITQSPKYLFRKEGQNVTLSCEQNLNHDAMYWYRQDPGQGLRLIYYSQIVNDFQKGDIAEGYSVSREKKESFPLTVTSAQKNPTAFYLCASSIRGQNTEAFFGQGTRLTVV.

This CDR3 reads CASSRGGNTGELFF. As DNA, the CDR3 is TGTGCCAGCAGCCGGGGAGGGAACACCGGGGAGCTGTTTTTT. V and J are TRBV3-1 (or the pseudogene TRBV3-2) and TRBJ2-2; tentatively, D is TRBD2 (6 bases). Deletions cut 4 bases from V and 1 base from J, with 7 bases between. Germline V lookup: CDR1 LGHDT, CDR2 YNNKEL (reference sequence). The CDR3 contains 14 residues.

This clone showed up just a few times. The chain combines TRBV7-2 with TRBJ2-1, with D perhaps matching TRBD1 (6 bases). The germline V and J ends were trimmed by 5 bases and 15 bases, with 14 bases remaining between them. CDR1 is SGHTA and CDR2 is FQGNSA in the germline V gene. CDR3 length equals 11 residues. The CDR3 here is CASSAHRDPFF. The CDR3 coding sequence is TGTGCCAGCAGCGCGCACAGGGATCCGTTCTTC.